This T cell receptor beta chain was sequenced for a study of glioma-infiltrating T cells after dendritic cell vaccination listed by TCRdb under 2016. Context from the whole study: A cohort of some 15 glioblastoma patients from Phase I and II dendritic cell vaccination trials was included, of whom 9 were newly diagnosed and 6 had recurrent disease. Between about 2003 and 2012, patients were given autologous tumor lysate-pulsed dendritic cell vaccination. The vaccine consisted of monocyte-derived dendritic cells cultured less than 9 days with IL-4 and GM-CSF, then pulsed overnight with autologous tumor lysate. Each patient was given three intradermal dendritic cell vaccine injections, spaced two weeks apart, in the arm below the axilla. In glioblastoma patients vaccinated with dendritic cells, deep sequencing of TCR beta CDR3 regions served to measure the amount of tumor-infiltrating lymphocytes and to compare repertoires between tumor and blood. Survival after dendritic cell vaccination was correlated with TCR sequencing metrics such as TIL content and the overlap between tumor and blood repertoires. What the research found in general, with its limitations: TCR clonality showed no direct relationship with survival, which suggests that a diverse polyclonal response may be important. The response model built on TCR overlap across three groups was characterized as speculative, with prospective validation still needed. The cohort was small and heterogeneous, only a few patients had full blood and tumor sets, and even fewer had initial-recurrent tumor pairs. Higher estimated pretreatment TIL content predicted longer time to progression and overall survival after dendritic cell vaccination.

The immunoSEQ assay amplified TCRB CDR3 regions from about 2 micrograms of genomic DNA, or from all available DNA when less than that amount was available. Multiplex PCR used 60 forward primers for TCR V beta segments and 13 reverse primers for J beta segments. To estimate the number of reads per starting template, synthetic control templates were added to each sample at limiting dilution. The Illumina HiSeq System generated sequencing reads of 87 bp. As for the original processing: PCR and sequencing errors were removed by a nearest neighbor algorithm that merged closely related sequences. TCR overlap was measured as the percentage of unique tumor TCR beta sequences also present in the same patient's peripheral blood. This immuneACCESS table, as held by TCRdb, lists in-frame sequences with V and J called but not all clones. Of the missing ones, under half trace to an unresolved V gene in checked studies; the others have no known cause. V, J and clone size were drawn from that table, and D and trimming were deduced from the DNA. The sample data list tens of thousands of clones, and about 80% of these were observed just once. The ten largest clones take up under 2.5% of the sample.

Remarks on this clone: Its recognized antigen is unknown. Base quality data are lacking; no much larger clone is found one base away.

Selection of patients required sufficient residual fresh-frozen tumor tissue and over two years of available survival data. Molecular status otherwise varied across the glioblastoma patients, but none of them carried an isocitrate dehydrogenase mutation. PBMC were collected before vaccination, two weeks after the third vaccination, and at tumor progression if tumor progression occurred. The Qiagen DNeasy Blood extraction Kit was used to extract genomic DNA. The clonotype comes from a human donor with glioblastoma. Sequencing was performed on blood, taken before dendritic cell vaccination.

The CDR3 protein: CASSDVFPRQGAYEQYF. The DNA sequence reads TGTGCCAGCAGTGACGTCTTCCCCAGACAGGGCGCCTACGAGCAGTACTTC. In this chain, TRBV6-1 is recombined with TRBJ2-7, with 7 bases aligning to TRBD1. The V end gives up 3 bases and the J end 2 bases, leaving 13 bases in the junction not matched to a gene. CDR1 and CDR2, per the germline V gene, are MNHNS and SASEGT. The cysteine opens and the phenylalanine closes a CDR3 of 17 amino acids. CDR3 DNA is the only sequence kept; it has 51 bases, read in frame from the first base.